Below, one TCR beta chain is given with its context. The germline gene is not matched at one end of the junction; a read error may be the cause. From RNA transcripts, TCR beta CDR3 regions were amplified. HTBI primers drove first-round RT-PCR of the TCR CDR3. One entry per CDR3 protein, called by TCRdb with MiXCR from the multiplex PCR reads. The sample carries roughly 650,000 distinct CDR3 sequences, approximately 15% recorded once. These data belong to a study of T cells in Graves' hyperthyroidism and ophthalmopathy. The CDR3 covers 13 residues. Germline V gene sequence: CDR1 MDHEN, CDR2 SYDVKM. The chain uses TRBV28 and TRBJ2-7; perhaps TRBD2 as D (6 bases). Sequencing input: blood. This TCR was recovered from a woman aged 40 to 50 with Graves' ophthalmopathy. The CDR3 DNA reads TGTGCCACCAGTAGCGGATCAACCTACGAGCAGTACTTC. Its translation is CATSSGSTYEQYF.